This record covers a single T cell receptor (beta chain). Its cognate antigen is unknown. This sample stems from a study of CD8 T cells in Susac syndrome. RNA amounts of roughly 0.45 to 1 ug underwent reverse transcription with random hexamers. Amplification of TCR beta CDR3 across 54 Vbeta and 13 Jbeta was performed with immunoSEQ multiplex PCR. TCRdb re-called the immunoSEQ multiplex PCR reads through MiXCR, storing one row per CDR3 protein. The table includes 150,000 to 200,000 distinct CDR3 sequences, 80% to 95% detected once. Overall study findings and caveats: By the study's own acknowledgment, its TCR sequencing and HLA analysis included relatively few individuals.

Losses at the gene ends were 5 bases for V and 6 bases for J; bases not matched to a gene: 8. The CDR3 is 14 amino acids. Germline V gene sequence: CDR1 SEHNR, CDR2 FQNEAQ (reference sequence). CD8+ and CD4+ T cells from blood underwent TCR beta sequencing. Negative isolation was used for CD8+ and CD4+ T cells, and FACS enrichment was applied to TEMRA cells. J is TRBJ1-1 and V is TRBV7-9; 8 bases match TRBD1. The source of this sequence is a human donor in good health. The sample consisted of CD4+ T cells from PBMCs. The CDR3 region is CASSPYQGAAEAFF. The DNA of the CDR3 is TGTGCCAGCAGCCCTTACCAGGGGGCCGCTGAAGCTTTCTTT.